A single sample gave rise to the 3 T cell receptor beta chains below, sequenced in a study of blood T cells in healthy people across ages. A sample-barcoded 5' primer and a J-beta primer mix were used in a second PCR of about 6 to 11 cycles. TCRdb called the 5' RACE reads again in MiXCR, with one record for every CDR3 protein. Of roughly 1.4 million distinct CDR3 sequences listed, around 59% are singletons. Sequencing was carried out using blood. These TCRs come from a man younger than 35 in good health.

CDR3: CSIRWQGSYEQYF. CDR3 DNA sequence: TGCAGCATAAGGTGGCAGGGGAGCTACGAGCAGTACTTC. J is TRBJ2-7 and V is TRBV29-1; D perhaps matches TRBD1 (6 bases). The CDR3 length is 13 residues. From germline, CDR1 is SQVTM and CDR2 ANQGSEA. V lost 8 bases, J lost 3 bases, and 17 bases lay in between.

This clonotype was picked up a small number of times. In nucleotides, the CDR3 is TGCAGCGTTGAAGGGGGGCTGGCGGGAGTACCCTACGAGCAGTACTTC. This encodes CSVEGGLAGVPYEQYF. The chain combines TRBV29-1 with TRBJ2-7, with D possibly TRBD2 on 7 matching bases. V shed 1 base and J shed 2 bases, with 18 bases lying between them. The CDR3 is made up of 16 amino acids. The germline CDR1 and CDR2 sequences are SQVTM and ANQGSEA.

The chain has TRBV15 and TRBJ2-5, with D unclear. The DNA end lines up better with TRBJ2-7; the J call may be wrong. The CDR3 has 15 residues. Looked up from germline, CDR1 is LNHNV and CDR2 is YYDKDF (reference sequence). The CDR3 is CATSRGRRPTYEQYF. CDR3 bases: TGTGCCACCAGCAGAGGAAGGAGACCGACCTACGAGCAGTACTTC.